These 10 T cell receptor beta chains were all obtained from the same sample, sequenced in a study of graft-versus-host responses after intestinal transplantation. Their target antigens are unknown. Measured with immunoSEQ multiplex PCR; TCRdb has only the in-frame clones, and not every one. The table lists some 70,000 clones, around 86% of them singletons. The specimen was unstimulated CD8+ T cells sorted from spleen or lymph node cells, collected before transplant. Receptors originate from a human donor who was the organ donor for an intestinal transplant.

The chain carries TRBV10-1 and TRBJ2-1, with 16 bases lining up with TRBD2. V was clipped by 2 bases and J by 3 bases; unmatched bases: 10. Germline assignment: CDR1 WNHNN and CDR2 SYGVQD (reference sequence). The CDR3 spans 20 residues. The CDR3 protein is CASSEPCKGLAGGHYNEQFF. CDR3 coding DNA: TGCGCCAGCAGTGAGCCGTGCAAGGGACTAGCGGGGGGGCACTACAATGAGCAGTTCTTC.

CDR3 protein: CASSKGLSGTSTDTQYF. CDR3 DNA: TGTGCCAGCAGCAAGGGGCTTAGCGGGACTAGCACAGATACGCAGTATTTT. This chain links TRBV5-6 with TRBJ2-3; 8 bases align to TRBD2. CDR3 length: 17 amino acids. V was pared by 4 bases and J by 0 bases, with 10 bases of the junction left unmatched. The germline V gene encodes CDR1 SGHDT and CDR2 YYEEEE.

In the case of this clone: Other DNA sequences of this sample code for an identical CDR3. The chain joins TRBV2 to TRBJ2-5; D not resolved. Germline V gene data show CDR1 as SNHLY and CDR2 as FYNNEI. V gave up 6 bases and J gave up 4 bases, with 9 bases separating them. This CDR3 contains 12 residues. The CDR3, as DNA: TGTGCCAGCAGGCACACTGGAGAGACCCAGTACTTC. Amino acid sequence: CASRHTGETQYF.

As DNA, the CDR3 is TGCGCCAGCAGTGAGACGGGGGAAGAGACCCAGTACTTC. Its protein is CASSETGEETQYF. The chain is built from TRBV10-1 and TRBJ2-5, with a weak D call TRBD2 (6 bases). Per the germline V gene, CDR1 is WNHNN and CDR2 is SYGVQD (reference sequence). CDR3 length equals 13 residues. V was shortened by 2 bases and J by 3 bases, with 7 bases between the two germline ends.

Only one count was recorded for this clone. The chain carries TRBV27 and TRBJ1-2; TRBD1 agrees at 7 bases. Germline assignment: CDR1 MNHEY and CDR2 SMNVEV (reference sequence). CDR3 size: 13 residues. Trimming removed 5 bases from V and 5 bases from J; junction bases left unmatched: 5. CDR3 in DNA: TGTGCCAGCAGTCCCACAGGGGTATATGGCTACACCTTC. Protein: CASSPTGVYGYTF.

The gene calls are TRBV7-7 and TRBJ1-1, with 7 bases identical to TRBD1. This CDR3 region has 13 residues. Germline loops: CDR1 SSHAT, CDR2 FNYEAQ (reference sequence). The junction had 3 bases not matched to a gene; V was cut back by 5 bases and J by 3 bases. CDR3 sequence: CASSLTGYTEAFF. The DNA for the CDR3 is TGTGCCAGCAGCCTGACAGGGTACACTGAAGCTTTCTTT.

The J gene is TRBJ2-3, the V gene TRBV4-1; 9 nucleotides agree with TRBD2. Unmatched junction bases numbered 18, after V lost 0 bases and J lost 8 bases. This CDR3 contains 19 residues. Germline CDR1 MGHRA, CDR2 YSYEKL. Here the CDR3 reads CASSQDEGGGAVIHVTQYF. The CDR3 DNA sequence: TGCGCCAGCAGCCAAGATGAAGGCGGGGGGGCCGTTATCCACGTTACGCAGTATTTT.

This chain joins TRBV7-8 and TRBJ1-5; possibly TRBD1 for D (5 bases). V lost 2 bases and J lost 6, with 17 bases in between. CDR3 length: 16 residues. Germline lookup yields CDR1 SGHVS and CDR2 FQNEAQ. CDR3 sequence: CASSLRAGEAGQPQHF. DNA of the CDR3: TGTGCCAGCAGCTTAAGGGCGGGGGAGGCGGGTCAGCCCCAGCATTTT.

CDR3 nucleotides: TGTGCCAGTAGTATGGGGGACATTACTTACGAGCAGTACTTC. Translating gives CASSMGDITYEQYF. V and J are TRBV19 and TRBJ2-7; a possible D gene is TRBD1 (6 bases). The germline gives CDR1 LNHDA, CDR2 SQIVND (reference sequence). This CDR3 contains 14 residues. Trimming took 3 bases from V and 4 from J, leaving 13 bases between them.

In this sample, this clone turned up once. Here the CDR3 DNA reads TGTGCCAGCAGTGGGACAGCTAACTATGGCTACACCTTC. This gives the protein CASSGTANYGYTF. V is TRBV6-1 and J is TRBJ1-2; TRBD1 might be the D (6 bases). V lost 4 bases and J lost 0, with 6 bases in between. CDR3 size: 13 residues. From germline, CDR1 is MNHNS and CDR2 SASEGT.